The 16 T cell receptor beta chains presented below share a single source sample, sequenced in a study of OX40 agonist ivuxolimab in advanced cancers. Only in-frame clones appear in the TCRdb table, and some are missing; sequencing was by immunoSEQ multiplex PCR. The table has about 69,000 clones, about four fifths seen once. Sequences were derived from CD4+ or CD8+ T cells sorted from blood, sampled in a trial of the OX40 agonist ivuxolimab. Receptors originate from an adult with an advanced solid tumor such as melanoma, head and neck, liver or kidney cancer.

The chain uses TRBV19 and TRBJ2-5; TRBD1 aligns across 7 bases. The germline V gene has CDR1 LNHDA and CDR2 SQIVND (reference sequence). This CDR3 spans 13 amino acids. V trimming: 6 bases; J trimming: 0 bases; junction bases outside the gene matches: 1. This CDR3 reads CASRGQHQETQYF. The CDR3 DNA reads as TGTGCCAGTAGGGGACAGCACCAAGAGACCCAGTACTTC.

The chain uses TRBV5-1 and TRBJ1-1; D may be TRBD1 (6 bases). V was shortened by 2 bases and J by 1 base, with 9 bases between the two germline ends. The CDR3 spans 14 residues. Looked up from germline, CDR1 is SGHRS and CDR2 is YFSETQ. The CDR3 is CASSLPGANTEAFF. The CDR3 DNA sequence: TGCGCCAGCAGCTTACCAGGGGCGAACACTGAAGCTTTCTTT.

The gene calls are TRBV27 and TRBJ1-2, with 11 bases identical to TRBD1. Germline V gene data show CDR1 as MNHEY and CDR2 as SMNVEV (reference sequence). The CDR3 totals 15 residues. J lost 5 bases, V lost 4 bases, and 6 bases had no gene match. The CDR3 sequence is CASSYSGQGGYGYTF. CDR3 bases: TGTGCCAGCAGTTATTCGGGACAGGGGGGGTATGGCTACACCTTC.

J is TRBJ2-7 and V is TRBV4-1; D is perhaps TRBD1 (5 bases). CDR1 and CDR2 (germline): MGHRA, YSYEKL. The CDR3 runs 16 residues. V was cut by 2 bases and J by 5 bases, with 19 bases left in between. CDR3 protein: CASSQYPGPSRDEQYF. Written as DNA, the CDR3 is TGCGCCAGCAGCCAATACCCAGGGCCATCCAGGGACGAGCAGTACTTC.

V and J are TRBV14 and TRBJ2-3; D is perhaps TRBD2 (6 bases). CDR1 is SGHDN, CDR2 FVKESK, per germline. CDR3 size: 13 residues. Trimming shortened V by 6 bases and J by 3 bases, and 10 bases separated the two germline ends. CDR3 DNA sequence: TGTGCCAGCAGTCCACTAGCTACAGATACGCAGTATTTT. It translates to CASSPLATDTQYF.

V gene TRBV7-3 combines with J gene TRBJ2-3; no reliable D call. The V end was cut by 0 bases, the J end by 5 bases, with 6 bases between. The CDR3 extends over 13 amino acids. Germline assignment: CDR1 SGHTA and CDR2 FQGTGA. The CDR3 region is CASSLTSGDTQYF. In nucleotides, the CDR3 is TGTGCCAGCAGCTTAACCTCGGGAGATACGCAGTATTTT.

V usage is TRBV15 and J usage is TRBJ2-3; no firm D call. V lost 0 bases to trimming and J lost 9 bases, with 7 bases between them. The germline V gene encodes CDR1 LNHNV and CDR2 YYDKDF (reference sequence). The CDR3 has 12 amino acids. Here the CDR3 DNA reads TGTGCCACCAGCAGAGAGGGCCCAACGCAGTATTTT. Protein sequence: CATSREGPTQYF. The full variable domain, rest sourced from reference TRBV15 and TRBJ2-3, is DAMVIQNPRYQVTQFGKPVTLSCSQTLNHNVMYWYQQKSSQAPKLLFHYYDKDFNNEADTPDNFQSRRPNTSFCFLDIRSPGLGDTAMYLCATSREGPTQYFGPGTRLTVL.

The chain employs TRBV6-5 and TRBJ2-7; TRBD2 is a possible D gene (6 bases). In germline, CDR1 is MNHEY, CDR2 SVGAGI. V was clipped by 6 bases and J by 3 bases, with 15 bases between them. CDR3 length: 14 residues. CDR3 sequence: CASRGEEGNYEQYF. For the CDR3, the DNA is TGTGCCAGCAGAGGGGAGGAGGGAAACTACGAGCAGTACTTC.

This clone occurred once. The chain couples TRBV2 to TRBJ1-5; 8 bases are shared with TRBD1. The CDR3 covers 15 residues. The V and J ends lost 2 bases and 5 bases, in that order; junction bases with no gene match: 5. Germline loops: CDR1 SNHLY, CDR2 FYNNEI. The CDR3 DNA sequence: TGTGCCAGCAGTGAATGGACAGGGAACGATCAGCCCCAGCATTTT. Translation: CASSEWTGNDQPQHF.

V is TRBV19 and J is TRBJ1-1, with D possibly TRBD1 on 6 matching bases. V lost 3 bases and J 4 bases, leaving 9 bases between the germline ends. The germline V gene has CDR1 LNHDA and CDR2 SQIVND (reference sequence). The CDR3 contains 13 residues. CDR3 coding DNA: TGTGCCAGTAGTATGGGCAGGGGCACTGAAGCTTTCTTT. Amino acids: CASSMGRGTEAFF.

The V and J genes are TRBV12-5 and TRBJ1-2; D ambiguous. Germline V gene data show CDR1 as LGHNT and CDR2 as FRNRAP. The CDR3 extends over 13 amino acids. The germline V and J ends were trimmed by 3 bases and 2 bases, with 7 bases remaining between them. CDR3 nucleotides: TGTGCTAGTGGTTTCATAGGGAACTATGGCTACACCTTC. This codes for CASGFIGNYGYTF.

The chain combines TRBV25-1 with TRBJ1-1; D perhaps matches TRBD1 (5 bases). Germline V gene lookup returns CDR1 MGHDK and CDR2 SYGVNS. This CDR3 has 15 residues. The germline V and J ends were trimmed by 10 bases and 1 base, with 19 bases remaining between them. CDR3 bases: TGTGCCACCTCCCCCCATACGGGGCGGAACACTGAAGCTTTCTTT. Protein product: CATSPHTGRNTEAFF.

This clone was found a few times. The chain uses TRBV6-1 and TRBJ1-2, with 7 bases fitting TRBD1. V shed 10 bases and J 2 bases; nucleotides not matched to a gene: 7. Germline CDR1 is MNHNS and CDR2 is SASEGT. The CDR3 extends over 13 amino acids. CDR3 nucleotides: TGTGCCATACAGGGGACAATCAACTATGGCTACACCTTC. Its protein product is CAIQGTINYGYTF.

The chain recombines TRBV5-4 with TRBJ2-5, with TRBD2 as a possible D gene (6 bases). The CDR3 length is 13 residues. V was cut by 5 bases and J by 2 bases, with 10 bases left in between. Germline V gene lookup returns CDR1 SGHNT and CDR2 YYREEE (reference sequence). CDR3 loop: CASSSGLQETQYF. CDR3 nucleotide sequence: TGTGCCAGCAGTTCCGGACTACAAGAGACCCAGTACTTC.

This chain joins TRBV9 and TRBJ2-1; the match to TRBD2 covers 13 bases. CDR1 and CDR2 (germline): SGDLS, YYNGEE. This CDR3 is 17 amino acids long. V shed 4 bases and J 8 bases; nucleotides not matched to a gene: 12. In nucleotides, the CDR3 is TGTGCCAGCAGCAAGCAACCAACTAGCGGGGGGGACGATGAGCAGTTCTTC. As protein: CASSKQPTSGGDDEQFF.

The CDR3: CASSLGQSYEQYF. DNA for the CDR3: TGCGCCAGCAGCTTGGGACAATCCTACGAGCAGTACTTC. V usage is TRBV5-1 and J usage is TRBJ2-7; D is ambiguous. The CDR3 is made up of 13 amino acids. Germline V gene sequence: CDR1 SGHRS, CDR2 YFSETQ. V was pared by 0 bases and J by 1 base, with 5 bases between.